The T cell receptor (beta chain) under discussion was sequenced for a study of blood T cell repertoires in COVID-19. Germline V gene lookup returns CDR1 SEHNR and CDR2 FQNEAQ (reference sequence). This CDR3 is 14 amino acids long. J lost 8 bases, V lost 5 bases, and 10 bases had no gene match. The table came from immunoSEQ multiplex PCR; TCRdb's copy has only in-frame clones and leaves some out. The sample contains hundreds of thousands of clones, 86% of which appear only once. The chain uses TRBV7-9 and TRBJ1-2, with 8 bases lining up with TRBD1. The receptor's source is a woman aged 80 or over with COVID-19, enrolled during active disease. The material sequenced was peripheral blood. Written as DNA, the CDR3 is TGTGCCAGCAGCCCACGGGACAGGCCTTTGGGCTACACCTTC. Translating gives CASSPRDRPLGYTF.